The source of this TCR beta chain is a study of CXCR3-negative and CXCR3-positive naive CD8 T cells. Findings and caveats of the study: Naive cells that were CXCR3-negative or CXCR3-positive used TRBV-TRBJ genes alike, while memory cells diverged. Comparably high diversity was seen in both naive subsets, and much lower diversity in memory CD8+ cells. Greater hydrophobicity was found in TRB CDR3s of CXCR3-positive naive cells than of CXCR3-negative naive cells.

This clonotype is labeled medium-sized (0.01 to 0.1%) based on frequency. The antigen is undetermined. Naive CD8+ T cells had a CD45RO-CCR7+CD27+CD95- phenotype. 5' RACE with UMI labels generated the TRB cDNA libraries. Reprocessing the 5' RACE reads, TCRdb reports a single entry for every CDR3 protein and omits DNA. The ten top clones account for around 5%, within a sample of around 63,000 distinct CDR3 sequences. CDR1 and CDR2 (germline): MNHEY, SVGEGT. This CDR3 is built from 15 residues. The chain employs TRBV6-2 or TRBV6-3 and TRBJ2-1. Sequenced: naive CXCR3+ CD8+ T cells from blood. Subset of the sample: CD45RO-CCR7+CD27+CD95- naive CD8+ T cells expressing CXCR3 (TNR3+). The TCR comes from a human donor in good health. Some clones in this sample may be carry-over from other donors' samples. This chain's CDR3 is CASSYITDSYNEQFF.